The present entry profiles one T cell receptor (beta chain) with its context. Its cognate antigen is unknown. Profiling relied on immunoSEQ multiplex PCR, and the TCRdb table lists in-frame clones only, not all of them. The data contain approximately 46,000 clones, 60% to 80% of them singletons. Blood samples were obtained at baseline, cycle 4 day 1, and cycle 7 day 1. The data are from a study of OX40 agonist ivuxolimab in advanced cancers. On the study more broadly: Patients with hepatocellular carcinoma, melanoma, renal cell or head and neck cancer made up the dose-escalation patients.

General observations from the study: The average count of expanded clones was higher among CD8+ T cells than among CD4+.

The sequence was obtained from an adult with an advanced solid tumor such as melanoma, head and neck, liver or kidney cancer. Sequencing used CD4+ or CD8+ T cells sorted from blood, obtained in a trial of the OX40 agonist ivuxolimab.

CDR3 sequence reads: CASRSDGRTEAFF. The CDR3 bases are TGTGCCAGCAGATCAGACGGGAGGACTGAAGCTTTCTTT. The rearrangement joins TRBV2 to TRBJ1-1; D unresolved. The germline gives CDR1 SNHLY, CDR2 FYNNEI. Trimming stripped 6 bases from V and 5 bases from J, with 13 bases between. The CDR3 covers 13 residues.